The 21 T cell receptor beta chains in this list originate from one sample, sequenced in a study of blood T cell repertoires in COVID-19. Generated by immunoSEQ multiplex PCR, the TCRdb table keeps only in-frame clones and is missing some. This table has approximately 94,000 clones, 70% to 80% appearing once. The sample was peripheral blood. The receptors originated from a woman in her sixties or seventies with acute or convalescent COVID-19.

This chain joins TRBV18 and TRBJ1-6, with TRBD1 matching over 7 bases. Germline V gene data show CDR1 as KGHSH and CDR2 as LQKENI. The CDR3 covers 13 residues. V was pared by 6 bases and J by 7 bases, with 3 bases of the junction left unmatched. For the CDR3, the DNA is TGTGCCAGCTCCGGACAGGAGAATTCACCCCTCCACTTT. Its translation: CASSGQENSPLHF.

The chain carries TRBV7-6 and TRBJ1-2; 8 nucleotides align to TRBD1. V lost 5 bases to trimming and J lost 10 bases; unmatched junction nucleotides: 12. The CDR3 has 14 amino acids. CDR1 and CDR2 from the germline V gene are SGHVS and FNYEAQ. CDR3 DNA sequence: TGTGCCAGCAGCATTGCAACAGGGGGGAGCGACTACACCTTC. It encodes CASSIATGGSDYTF.

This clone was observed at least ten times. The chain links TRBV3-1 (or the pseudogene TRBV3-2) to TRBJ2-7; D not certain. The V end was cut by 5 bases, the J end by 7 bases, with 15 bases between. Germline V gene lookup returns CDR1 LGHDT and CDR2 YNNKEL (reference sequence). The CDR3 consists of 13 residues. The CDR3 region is CASSIQRSREQYF. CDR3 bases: TGTGCCAGCAGCATCCAACGGTCGCGGGAGCAGTACTTC.

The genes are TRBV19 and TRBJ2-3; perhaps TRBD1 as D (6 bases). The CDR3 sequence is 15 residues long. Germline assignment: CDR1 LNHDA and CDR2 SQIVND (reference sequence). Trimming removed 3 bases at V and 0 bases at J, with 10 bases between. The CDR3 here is CASSIGGRSTDTQYF. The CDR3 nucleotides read TGTGCCAGTAGTATTGGGGGCCGGAGCACAGATACGCAGTATTTT.

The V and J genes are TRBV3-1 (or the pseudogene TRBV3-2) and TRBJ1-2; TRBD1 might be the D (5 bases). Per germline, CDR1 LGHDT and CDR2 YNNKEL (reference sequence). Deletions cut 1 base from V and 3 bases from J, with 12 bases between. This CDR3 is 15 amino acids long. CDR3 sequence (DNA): TGTGCCAGCAGCCAAGGGTTCGGCAGGGACTATGGCTACACCTTC. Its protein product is CASSQGFGRDYGYTF.

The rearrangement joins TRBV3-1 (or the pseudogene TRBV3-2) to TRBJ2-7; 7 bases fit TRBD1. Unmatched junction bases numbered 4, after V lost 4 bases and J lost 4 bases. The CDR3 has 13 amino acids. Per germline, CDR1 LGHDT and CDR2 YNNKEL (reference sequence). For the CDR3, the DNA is TGTGCCAGCAGCCCTGGGACAGTTTACGAGCAGTACTTC. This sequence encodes CASSPGTVYEQYF.

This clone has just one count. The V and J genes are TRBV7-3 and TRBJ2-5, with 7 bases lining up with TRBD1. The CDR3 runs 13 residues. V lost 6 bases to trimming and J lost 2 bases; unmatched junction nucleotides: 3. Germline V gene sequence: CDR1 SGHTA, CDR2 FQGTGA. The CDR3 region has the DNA TGTGCCAGCAGTCGGGACAGTCAAGAGACCCAGTACTTC. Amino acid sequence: CASSRDSQETQYF.

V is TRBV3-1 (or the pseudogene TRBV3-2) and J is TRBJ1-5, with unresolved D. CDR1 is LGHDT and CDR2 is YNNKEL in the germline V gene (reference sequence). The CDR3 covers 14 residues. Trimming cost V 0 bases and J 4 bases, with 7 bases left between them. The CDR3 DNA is TGTGCCAGCAGCCAAGATCCTAGTAATCAGCCCCAGCATTTT. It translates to CASSQDPSNQPQHF.

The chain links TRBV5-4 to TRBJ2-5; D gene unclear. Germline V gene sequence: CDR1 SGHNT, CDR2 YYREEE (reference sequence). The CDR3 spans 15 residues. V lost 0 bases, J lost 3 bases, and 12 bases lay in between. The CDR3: CASSLEVASKETQYF. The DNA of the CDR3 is TGTGCCAGCAGCTTGGAAGTTGCGAGTAAAGAGACCCAGTACTTC.

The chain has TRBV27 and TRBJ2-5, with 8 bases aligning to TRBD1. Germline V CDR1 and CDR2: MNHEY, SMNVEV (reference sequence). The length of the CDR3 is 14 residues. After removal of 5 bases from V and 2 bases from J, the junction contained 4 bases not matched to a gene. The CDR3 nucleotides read TGTGCCAGCAGTCCCGGACAGGGACAAGAGACCCAGTACTTC. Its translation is CASSPGQGQETQYF.

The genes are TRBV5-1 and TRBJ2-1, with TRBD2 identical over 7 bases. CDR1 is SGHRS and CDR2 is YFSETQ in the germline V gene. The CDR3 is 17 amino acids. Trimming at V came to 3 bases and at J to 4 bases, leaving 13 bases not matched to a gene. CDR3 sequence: CASSWTTGTISYNEQFF. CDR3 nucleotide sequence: TGCGCCAGCAGCTGGACAACCGGGACTATAAGTTACAATGAGCAGTTCTTC.

This CDR3 reads CASSQLNQPQHF. The CDR3 nucleotides are TGTGCCAGCAGCCAATTAAATCAGCCCCAGCATTTT. The chain carries TRBV3-1 (or the pseudogene TRBV3-2) and TRBJ1-5; D not resolved. Germline CDR1 reads LGHDT; CDR2 reads YNNKEL (reference sequence). Trimming left V 2 bases short and J 4 bases short, with 3 bases between. The CDR3 spans 12 residues.

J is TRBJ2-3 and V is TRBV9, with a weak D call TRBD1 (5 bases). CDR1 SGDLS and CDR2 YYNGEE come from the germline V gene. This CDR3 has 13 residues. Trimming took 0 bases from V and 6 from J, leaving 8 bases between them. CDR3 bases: TGTGCCAGCAGCGTAGACAGGTGGGATACGCAGTATTTT. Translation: CASSVDRWDTQYF. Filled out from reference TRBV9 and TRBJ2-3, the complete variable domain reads DSGVTQTPKHLITATGQRVTLRCSPRSGDLSVYWYQQSLDQGLQFLIQYYNGEERAKGNILERFSAQQFPDLHSELNLSSLELGDSALYFCASSVDRWDTQYFGPGTRLTVL.

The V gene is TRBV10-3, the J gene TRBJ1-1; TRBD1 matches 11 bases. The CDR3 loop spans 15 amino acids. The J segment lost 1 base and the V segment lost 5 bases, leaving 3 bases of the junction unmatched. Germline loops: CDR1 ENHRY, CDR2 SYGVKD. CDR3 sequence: CAISPGTGGNTEAFF. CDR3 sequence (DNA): TGTGCCATCAGTCCCGGGACAGGGGGGAACACTGAAGCTTTCTTT.

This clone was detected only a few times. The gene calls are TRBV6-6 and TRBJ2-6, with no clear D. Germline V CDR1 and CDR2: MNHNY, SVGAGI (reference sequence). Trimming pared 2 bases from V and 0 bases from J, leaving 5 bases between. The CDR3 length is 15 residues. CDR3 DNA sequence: TGTGCCAGCAGTTACATGCGCTCTGGGGCCAACGTCCTGACTTTC. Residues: CASSYMRSGANVLTF.

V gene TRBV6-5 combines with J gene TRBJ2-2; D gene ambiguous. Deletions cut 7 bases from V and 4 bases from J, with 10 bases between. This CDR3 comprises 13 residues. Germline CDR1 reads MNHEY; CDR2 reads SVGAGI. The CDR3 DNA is TGTGCCAGCACCTTGGGCCTCACCGGGGAGCTGTTTTTT. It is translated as CASTLGLTGELFF.

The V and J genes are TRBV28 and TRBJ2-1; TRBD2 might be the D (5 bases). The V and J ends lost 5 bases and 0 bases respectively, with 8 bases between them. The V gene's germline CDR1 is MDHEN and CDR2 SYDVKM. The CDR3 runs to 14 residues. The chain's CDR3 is CASSLDFSYNEQFF. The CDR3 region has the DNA TGTGCCAGCAGTCTGGACTTCTCCTACAATGAGCAGTTCTTC.

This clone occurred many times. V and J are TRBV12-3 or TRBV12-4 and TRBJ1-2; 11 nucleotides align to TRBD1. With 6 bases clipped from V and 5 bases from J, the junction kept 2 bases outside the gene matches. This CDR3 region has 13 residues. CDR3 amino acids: CASSWDRGYGYTF. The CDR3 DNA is TGTGCCAGCAGCTGGGACAGGGGGTATGGCTACACCTTC.

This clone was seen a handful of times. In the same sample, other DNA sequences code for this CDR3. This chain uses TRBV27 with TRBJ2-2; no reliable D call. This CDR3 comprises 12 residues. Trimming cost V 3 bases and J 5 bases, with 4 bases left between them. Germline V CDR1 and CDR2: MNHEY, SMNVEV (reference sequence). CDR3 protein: CASSFRTGELFF. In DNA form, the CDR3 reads TGTGCCAGCAGTTTCCGGACCGGGGAGCTGTTTTTT.

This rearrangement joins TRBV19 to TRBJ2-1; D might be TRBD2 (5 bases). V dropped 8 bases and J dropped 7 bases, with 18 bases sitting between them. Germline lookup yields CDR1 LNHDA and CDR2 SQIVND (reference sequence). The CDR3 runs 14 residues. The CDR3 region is CASQTRSGKNEQFF. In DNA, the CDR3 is TGTGCCAGTCAAACCAGGAGCGGCAAGAATGAGCAGTTCTTC.

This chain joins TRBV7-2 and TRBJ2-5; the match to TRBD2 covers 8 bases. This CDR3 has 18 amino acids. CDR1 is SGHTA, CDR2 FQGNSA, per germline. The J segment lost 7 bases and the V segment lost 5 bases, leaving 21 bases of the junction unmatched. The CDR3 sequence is CASSREVYSGETVGTQYF. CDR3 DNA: TGTGCCAGCAGCCGGGAGGTTTATAGCGGGGAGACTGTGGGGACCCAGTACTTC.